The 28 T cell receptor beta chains given below trace back to one sample, sequenced in a study of T-cell memory formation after mild COVID-19. TCRdb processed the 5' RACE reads anew with MiXCR; each CDR3 protein has one entry. The sample includes 250,000 to 300,000 distinct CDR3 sequences, 16% of them seen just once. The specimen was PBMCs or a T cell subset sorted from them (not recorded which). These receptors originate from a man aged 18 to 29 who had mild COVID-19 (a few samples of this study predate the infection). Cell type and time point are not known.

This clonotype was counted between two and nine times. The chain couples TRBV2 to TRBJ2-5; 7 positions match TRBD2. The germline V gene encodes CDR1 SNHLY and CDR2 FYNNEI. This CDR3 region has 12 residues. V gave up 1 base and J gave up 9 bases; unmatched junction bases: 2. As DNA, the CDR3 is TGTGCCAGCAGTGAAGGTGGGGGGGCCCAGTACTTC. Protein sequence: CASSEGGGAQYF.

J is TRBJ2-7 and V is TRBV4-3; a weak D match, TRBD2 (5 bases). V lost 0 bases, J lost 2 bases, and 11 bases lay in between. The CDR3 is made up of 15 amino acids. Per the germline V gene, CDR1 is LGHNA and CDR2 is YSLEER. The CDR3 loop reads CASSQDWLAAYEQYF. The CDR3 DNA sequence: TGCGCCAGCAGCCAAGATTGGCTAGCCGCCTACGAGCAGTACTTC.

This clonotype was recorded a few times. The chain combines TRBV5-1 with TRBJ1-4; D gene unclear. V was cut by 1 base and J by 6 bases, with 10 bases left in between. The germline CDR1 and CDR2 sequences are SGHRS and YFSETQ. The CDR3 is 14 amino acids. CDR3 nucleotides: TGCGCCAGCAGCTTGCAAGGGCCCGATGAAAAACTGTTTTTT. It codes for CASSLQGPDEKLFF.

This clonotype was detected a few times. The chain recombines TRBV7-9 with TRBJ2-1; D tentatively reads TRBD1 or TRBD2 (5 bases each). Germline V CDR1 and CDR2: SEHNR, FQNEAQ (reference sequence). This CDR3 has 12 amino acids. Between the trimmed V and J ends, which lost 1 base and 11 bases, there was a span of 9 bases. The CDR3: CASSLGGEKQFF. The CDR3 region has the DNA TGTGCCAGCAGCTTAGGAGGGGAAAAGCAGTTCTTC.

This clonotype was recorded at least ten times. The CDR3 sequence is CATSRQGTDTQYF. The CDR3, as DNA: TGTGCCACCAGCAGACAGGGCACAGATACGCAGTATTTT. The J gene is TRBJ2-3, the V gene TRBV15; D unresolved. CDR3 length: 13 residues. Germline V gives CDR1 LNHNV, CDR2 YYDKDF (reference sequence). Trimming removed 2 bases from V and 1 base from J, with 4 bases in between.

The rearrangement uses TRBV7-2 and TRBJ1-1; tentative D call: TRBD1 (6 bases). The CDR3 contains 14 residues. Trimming took off 6 bases at V and 1 base at J, with 12 bases between the two ends. The germline V gene encodes CDR1 SGHTA and CDR2 FQGNSA. CDR3 DNA sequence: TGTGCCAGCAGGTACAGGGCGGGGAACACTGAAGCTTTCTTT. Protein product: CASRYRAGNTEAFF.

V usage is TRBV25-1 and J usage is TRBJ2-2; TRBD1 is a possible D gene (6 bases). The CDR3 runs 17 residues. Per germline, CDR1 MGHDK and CDR2 SYGVNS. The V end lost 3 bases, the J end lost 5 bases, and 19 bases lay between the germline ends. The CDR3 reads CASSELDRLDLTGELFF. The CDR3 region has the DNA TGTGCCAGCAGTGAGCTGGACAGACTTGATTTAACCGGGGAGCTGTTTTTT.

This clonotype was observed a few times. The rearrangement joins TRBV6-5 to TRBJ2-7, with no clear D. Trimming stripped 2 bases from V and 4 bases from J, with 9 bases between. CDR1 is MNHEY, CDR2 SVGAGI, per germline. The CDR3 totals 13 residues. The CDR3 loop reads CASSYTDNYEQYF. CDR3 sequence (DNA): TGTGCCAGCAGTTACACCGACAATTACGAGCAGTACTTC.

V is TRBV20-1 and J is TRBJ2-7; 8 bases line up with TRBD1. The CDR3 has 15 amino acids. J was trimmed by 2 bases and V by 2 bases; bases with no gene match: 8. The germline V gene has CDR1 DFQATT and CDR2 SNEGSKA (reference sequence). CDR3 sequence reads: CSARSPRTGPYEQYV. The CDR3, as DNA: TGCAGTGCTAGATCTCCGCGGACAGGGCCCTACGAGCAGTACGTC.

This clonotype was seen ten or more times. The chain couples TRBV5-1 to TRBJ2-3, with 8 bases matching TRBD2. Per germline, CDR1 SGHRS and CDR2 YFSETQ. V lost 2 bases and J lost 5; bases outside the gene matches: 16. The CDR3 runs 18 residues. This CDR3 reads CASSFRFIQRGHQDTQYF. CDR3 in DNA: TGCGCCAGCAGCTTTCGGTTTATCCAGCGGGGGCACCAAGATACGCAGTATTTT. Drawing the rest from reference TRBV5-1 and TRBJ2-3, the complete variable domain is KAGVTQTPRYLIKTRGQQVTLSCSPISGHRSVSWYQQTPGQGLQFLFEYFSETQRNKGNFPGRFSGRQFSNSRSEMNVSTLELGDSALYLCASSFRFIQRGHQDTQYFGPGTRLTVL.

This clonotype was seen a handful of times. This chain connects TRBV28 to TRBJ2-1; 10 nucleotides line up with TRBD2. Per germline, CDR1 MDHEN and CDR2 SYDVKM. Trimming took 5 bases from V and 0 from J; bases not matched to a gene: 1. The CDR3 sequence is 15 residues long. The chain's CDR3 is CASSIAGGSYNEQFF. CDR3 in DNA: TGTGCCAGCAGTATAGCGGGGGGCTCCTACAATGAGCAGTTCTTC. Together with reference TRBV28 and TRBJ2-1, the CDR3 gives the full variable domain: DVKVTQSSRYLVKRTGEKVFLECVQDMDHENMFWYRQDPGLGLRLIYFSYDVKMKEKGDIPEGYSVSREKKERFSLILESASTNQTSMYLCASSIAGGSYNEQFFGPGTRLTVL.

The rearrangement joins TRBV6-2 or TRBV6-3 to TRBJ2-5, with TRBD2 matching 7 bases. There are 15 residues in the CDR3. CDR1 is MNHEY and CDR2 is SVGEGT in the germline V gene. Trimming removed 2 bases from V and 5 bases from J; junction bases left unmatched: 8. CDR3 bases: TGTGCCAGCAGTTACCCGGGGGGAAGAATGGAGACCCAGTACTTC. As protein: CASSYPGGRMETQYF.

This clonotype has at least ten counts. The chain employs TRBV5-1 and TRBJ2-7; D unclear. Germline CDR1 reads SGHRS; CDR2 reads YFSETQ. Between the trimmed V and J ends, which lost 4 bases and 4 bases, there was a span of 15 bases. This CDR3 is 14 amino acids long. This CDR3 is CASSQKAGLYEQYF. DNA of the CDR3: TGCGCCAGCAGCCAGAAGGCAGGATTATACGAGCAGTACTTC.

This clonotype was seen more than once but under ten times. The chain uses TRBV7-8 and TRBJ1-5; 8 nucleotides line up with TRBD1. Trimming took 5 bases from V and 0 from J; bases not matched to a gene: 6. The CDR3 spans 16 residues. CDR1 SGHVS and CDR2 FQNEAQ come from the germline V gene. The CDR3 sequence is CASSTGTGYSNQPQHF. The CDR3 coding sequence is TGTGCCAGCAGCACCGGGACAGGATATAGCAATCAGCCCCAGCATTTT.

This sequence joins TRBV18 and TRBJ2-1, with D maybe TRBD2 (6 bases). The V and J ends lost 2 bases and 7 bases respectively, with 12 bases between them. The CDR3 consists of 14 residues. CDR1 and CDR2 (germline): KGHSH, LQKENI. CDR3 DNA: TGTGCCAGCTCACCAGAGGTTAGCGGAAATGAGCAGTTCTTC. This encodes CASSPEVSGNEQFF. Full variable domain (missing parts from reference TRBV18 and TRBJ2-1): NAGVMQNPRHLVRRRGQEARLRCSPMKGHSHVYWYRQLPEEGLKFMVYLQKENIIDESGMPKERFSAEFPKEGPSILRIQQVVRGDSAAYFCASSPEVSGNEQFFGPGTRLTVL.

This clonotype turned up a few times. The rearrangement uses TRBV6-1 and TRBJ2-5; D tentatively reads TRBD1 or TRBD2 (6 bases each). Germline CDR1 is MNHNS and CDR2 is SASEGT. V lost 8 bases, J lost 4 bases, and 17 bases lay in between. The CDR3 length is 14 residues. CDR3 nucleotides: TGTGCCAGCCGATGGCGGGGCAGGGGAGAGACCCAGTACTTC. Its translation is CASRWRGRGETQYF.

V gene TRBV12-3 or TRBV12-4 combines with J gene TRBJ1-5; no clear D gene. V lost 6 bases and J 3 bases, leaving 9 bases between the germline ends. The CDR3 is 13 residues long. The CDR3 DNA sequence: TGTGCCAGCAGAGGGCAGTACAATCAGCCCCAGCATTTT. Residues: CASRGQYNQPQHF.

This clonotype was observed a handful of times. The V gene is TRBV4-2, the J gene TRBJ2-2; 7 bases match TRBD1. V shed 4 bases and J 8 bases; nucleotides not matched to a gene: 7. Germline V CDR1 and CDR2: LGHNA, YNFKEQ. The CDR3 sequence is 14 residues long. CDR3 in amino acids: CASSPSQGQGELFF. The CDR3 region has the DNA TGTGCCAGCAGCCCCTCACAGGGGCAAGGGGAGCTGTTTTTT.

This clonotype occurred a few times. The V call is TRBV12-3 or TRBV12-4, the J call TRBJ2-2; D is perhaps TRBD1 or TRBD2 (5 bases each). Trimming stripped 3 bases from V and 6 bases from J, with 17 bases between. The CDR3 is 16 amino acids. CDR3 protein: CASSFRDAPKPGELFF. In nucleotides, the CDR3 is TGTGCCAGCAGTTTCCGGGACGCTCCCAAACCCGGGGAGCTGTTTTTT.

There are a few counts of this clonotype. The chain is built from TRBV20-1 and TRBJ2-7; 7 bases align to TRBD1. This CDR3 region has 14 residues. Per germline, CDR1 DFQATT and CDR2 SNEGSKA (reference sequence). The J segment lost 0 bases and the V segment lost 3 bases, leaving 5 bases of the junction unmatched. CDR3 region: CSASRTGVSYEQYF. CDR3 in DNA: TGCAGTGCTAGCCGGACAGGAGTCTCCTACGAGCAGTACTTC.

V usage is TRBV29-1 and J usage is TRBJ2-3; tentatively, D is TRBD1 or TRBD2 (5 bases each). There are 15 residues in the CDR3. Germline CDR1 is SQVTM and CDR2 is ANQGSEA. V was trimmed by 7 bases and J by 0 bases, leaving 17 bases between them. The CDR3 region is CSAAGTSSSTDTQYF. In DNA form, the CDR3 reads TGCAGCGCCGCCGGGACCTCGTCTAGCACAGATACGCAGTATTTT.

This clonotype was counted ten times or more. The V gene is TRBV4-2, the J gene TRBJ1-4; no reliable D call. Trimming took 0 bases from V and 4 from J, leaving 12 bases between them. CDR3 length: 16 residues. The germline gives CDR1 LGHNA, CDR2 YNFKEQ. CDR3 DNA sequence: TGTGCCAGCAGCCAAGATCGGACTCCTAATAATGAAAAACTGTTTTTT. Translated, it gives CASSQDRTPNNEKLFF.

The chain joins TRBV12-3 or TRBV12-4 to TRBJ1-1; TRBD1 matches at 7 bases. J lost 0 bases, V lost 7 bases, and 5 bases had no gene match. This CDR3 region has 14 residues. The CDR3 loop is CASKTGALNTEAFF. CDR3 in DNA: TGTGCCAGCAAAACAGGGGCCCTGAACACTGAAGCTTTCTTT.

This clonotype appeared a few times. This sequence joins TRBV7-8 and TRBJ2-5; D unclear. The germline V and J ends were trimmed by 5 bases and 2 bases, with 12 bases remaining between them. Germline V gene lookup returns CDR1 SGHVS and CDR2 FQNEAQ. The CDR3 loop spans 14 amino acids. The CDR3 region is CASSPDGRQETQYF. CDR3 nucleotide sequence: TGTGCCAGCAGCCCCGACGGAAGACAAGAGACCCAGTACTTC.

CDR3 DNA: TGCGCCAGCAGTGACCGACTAGGAGGCCCCAATGAGCAGTTCTTC. It encodes CASSDRLGGPNEQFF. This chain joins TRBV5-1 and TRBJ2-1; D possibly corresponds to TRBD2 (6 bases). The length of the CDR3 is 15 residues. The V and J ends lost 5 bases and 6 bases respectively, with 18 bases between them. From germline, CDR1 is SGHRS and CDR2 YFSETQ.

A remark on this clonotype: The junction does not match germline at one end; this may be a read error. The chain couples TRBV7-7 to TRBJ2-5; D tentatively fits TRBD1 or TRBD2 (5 bases each). CDR1 and CDR2 (germline): SSHAT, FNYEAQ (reference sequence). The CDR3 loop spans 13 amino acids. This CDR3 is CASSRDARETQYF. CDR3 DNA: TGTGCTAGCAGCCGGGACGCGAGGGAGACCCAGTACTTC.

This clonotype was counted only a few times. The chain has TRBV7-9 and TRBJ2-1, with 8 bases aligning to TRBD2. Per germline, CDR1 SEHNR and CDR2 FQNEAQ (reference sequence). CDR3 length equals 16 residues. J lost 6 bases, V lost 2 bases, and 9 bases had no gene match. DNA for the CDR3: TGTGCCAGCAGCTTACACCCGGGGGGGGAGTTCAATGAGCAGTTCTTC. It codes for CASSLHPGGEFNEQFF. The full variable domain, with the rest looked up from reference TRBV7-9 and TRBJ2-1, is DTGVSQNPRHKITKRGQNVTFRCDPISEHNRLYWYRQTLGQGPEFLTYFQNEAQLEKSRLLSDRFSAERPKGSFSTLEIQRTEQGDSAMYLCASSLHPGGEFNEQFFGPGTRLTVL.

The chain couples TRBV28 to TRBJ2-5; 15 positions match TRBD2. This CDR3 contains 17 residues. From germline, CDR1 is MDHEN and CDR2 SYDVKM. V dropped 4 bases and J dropped 4; count of bases not matched to a gene: 7. For the CDR3, the DNA is TGTGCCAGCAGTTCCTGGACTAGCGGGGGGGCCGCAGAGACCCAGTACTTC. Translated, it gives CASSSWTSGGAAETQYF.